This note documents a single T cell receptor (beta chain) sequence. Its antigen remains unknown. This sample stems from a study of T-cell reconstitution after alpha-beta-depleted transplantation in children. TCRbeta library preparation incorporated unique molecular identifiers. TCRdb passed the PCR reads through MiXCR, listing each CDR3 protein once. The table has 750,000 to 950,000 distinct CDR3 sequences, roughly 15% seen once. Study outcomes and limitations: Hyperexpanded clones declined; after one year, newly produced T cells mostly supplied diversity. Several hundred expanded graft clones reportedly supplied alpha-beta T cells about two months after transplant. After transplant, high TCRbeta diversity at day 60 in some patients arose from surviving recipient T cells and thymic progenitors.

The input for sequencing was PBMCs, mostly from graft donor cells, taken 360 days after TCRalphabeta/CD19-depleted stem cell transplant. This clonotype was obtained from a male patient younger than 18 who had a stem cell transplant for acute lymphoblastic leukemia, so the T cells may come from the graft donor.

The CDR3 DNA sequence: TGTGCCAGCAGCTCTCAGCCCGGGAGCACAGATACGCAGTATTTT. Its protein is CASSSQPGSTDTQYF. This chain joins TRBV11-2 and TRBJ2-3, with D unclear. The V end was cut by 4 bases, the J end by 0 bases, with 11 bases between. Germline V gene data show CDR1 as SGHAT and CDR2 as FQNNGV. The CDR3 has 15 residues.